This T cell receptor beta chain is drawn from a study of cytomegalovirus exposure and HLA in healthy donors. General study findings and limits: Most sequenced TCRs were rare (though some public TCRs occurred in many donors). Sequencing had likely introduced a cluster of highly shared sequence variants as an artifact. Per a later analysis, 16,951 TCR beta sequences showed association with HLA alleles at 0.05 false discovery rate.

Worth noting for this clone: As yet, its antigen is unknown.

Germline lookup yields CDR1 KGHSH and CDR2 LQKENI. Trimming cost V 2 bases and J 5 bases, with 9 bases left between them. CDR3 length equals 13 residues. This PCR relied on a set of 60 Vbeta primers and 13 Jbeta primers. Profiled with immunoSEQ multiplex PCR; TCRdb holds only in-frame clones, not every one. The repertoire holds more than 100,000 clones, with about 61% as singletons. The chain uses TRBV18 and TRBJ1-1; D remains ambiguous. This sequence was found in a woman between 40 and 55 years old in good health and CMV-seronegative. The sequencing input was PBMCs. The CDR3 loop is CASSPKGGTEAFF. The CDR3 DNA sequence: TGTGCCAGCTCACCAAAGGGAGGGACTGAAGCTTTCTTT. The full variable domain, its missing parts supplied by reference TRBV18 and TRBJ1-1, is NAGVMQNPRHLVRRRGQEARLRCSPMKGHSHVYWYRQLPEEGLKFMVYLQKENIIDESGMPKERFSAEFPKEGPSILRIQQVVRGDSAAYFCASSPKGGTEAFFGQGTRLTVV.